A single sample is the source of the 8 T cell receptor beta chains below, sequenced in a study of T-cell memory formation after mild COVID-19. TCRdb re-called the 5' RACE reads through MiXCR, storing one row per CDR3 protein. In the table there are 500,000 to 600,000 distinct CDR3 sequences, approximately 18% of which are singletons. What was sequenced was PBMCs or a T cell subset sorted from them (not recorded which). All receptors come from an adult woman who had mild COVID-19 (a few samples of this study predate the infection). Cell type and time point are not known.

The chain employs TRBV19 and TRBJ2-4; tentatively, D is TRBD2 (5 bases). This CDR3 has 14 residues. The germline gives CDR1 LNHDA, CDR2 SQIVND (reference sequence). V shed 7 bases and J shed 8 bases, with 18 bases lying between them. The CDR3 region has the DNA TGTGCCAGTACGACGAGGGCCCGATGGGACATTCAGTACTTC. Translation: CASTTRARWDIQYF. The entire variable domain, with the rest obtained from reference TRBV19 and TRBJ2-4, is as follows: DGGITQSPKYLFRKEGQNVTLSCEQNLNHDAMYWYRQDPGQGLRLIYYSQIVNDFQKGDIAEGYSVSREKKESFPLTVTSAQKNPTAFYLCASTTRARWDIQYFGAGTRLSVL.

This clonotype showed up just a few times. The rearrangement links TRBV9 to TRBJ1-4; D remains ambiguous. CDR1 is SGDLS, CDR2 YYNGEE, per germline. The CDR3 contains 16 residues. Between the trimmed V and J ends, which lost 4 bases and 0 bases, there was a span of 13 bases. CDR3 coding DNA: TGTGCCAGCAGCCCCAGCCTGACAACAACTAATGAAAAACTGTTTTTT. Protein sequence: CASSPSLTTTNEKLFF.

This clonotype came up many times. This chain uses TRBV12-3 or TRBV12-4 with TRBJ2-3, with TRBD1 matching 9 bases. CDR3 length: 17 amino acids. V gave up 6 bases and J gave up 2 bases; unmatched junction bases: 12. CDR3 sequence (DNA): TGTGCCAGCAGCCTCGGGACAGGGAGGCTGATCACAGATACGCAGTATTTT. This gives the protein CASSLGTGRLITDTQYF.

This clonotype was observed a few times. The chain uses TRBV30 and TRBJ2-7; 7 positions match TRBD1. CDR1 and CDR2 from the germline V gene are GTSNPN and SVGIG (reference sequence). This CDR3 is 15 amino acids long. With 2 bases clipped from V and 2 bases from J, the junction kept 9 bases outside the gene matches. CDR3 coding DNA: TGTGCCTGGAGTAGAGGGGGCGTGGAGCCCTACGAGCAGTACTTC. Translating it yields CAWSRGGVEPYEQYF.

The chain joins TRBV7-6 to TRBJ2-2; tentative D call: TRBD1 (5 bases). V was shortened by 0 bases and J by 5 bases, with 10 bases between the two germline ends. The CDR3 has 15 residues. Germline CDR1 is SGHVS and CDR2 is FNYEAQ. The CDR3 region has the DNA TGTGCCAGCAGCTTAGCCAGGGTAGAAACCGGGGAGCTGTTTTTT. It is translated as CASSLARVETGELFF.

In this sample, this clonotype turned up a few times. The V and J genes are TRBV5-1 and TRBJ1-1; weak D call: TRBD1 (6 bases). The germline gives CDR1 SGHRS, CDR2 YFSETQ. V lost 2 bases to trimming and J lost 1 base, with 12 bases between them. CDR3 size: 15 residues. CDR3 coding DNA: TGCGCCAGCAGCTTCACAACGGGACAGAACACTGAAGCTTTCTTT. Translated, it gives CASSFTTGQNTEAFF.

In its sample, this clonotype was seen a few times. The rearrangement uses TRBV20-1 and TRBJ1-1; D possibly corresponds to TRBD1 (6 bases). CDR1 is DFQATT, CDR2 SNEGSKA, per germline (reference sequence). V was trimmed by 4 bases and J by 3 bases, leaving 12 bases between them. This CDR3 has 13 amino acids. CDR3 loop: CSAIGGPDTEAFF. As DNA, the CDR3 is TGCAGTGCTATCGGGGGGCCCGACACTGAAGCTTTCTTT.

This clonotype has only a few counts. This chain links TRBV7-2 with TRBJ2-1; 7 bases match TRBD2. CDR1 SGHTA and CDR2 FQGNSA come from the germline V gene. Trimming cost V 6 bases and J 10 bases; bases outside gene matches: 3. The CDR3 covers 11 residues. The CDR3 region has the DNA TGTGCCAGCAGGGGGAGGGTGGAGCAGTTCTTC. The encoded protein is CASRGRVEQFF.